A selection of T cell receptor beta chains follows, all from one sample in a study of beta chain features in type 1 diabetes. This table comes from immunoSEQ multiplex PCR, and its TCRdb copy is limited to in-frame clones, with some not included. The table shows a few hundred thousand clones, with roughly 30% occurring only once. Sequencing was performed on naive CD4+ T cells from blood. The source is a man aged 18 to 30 in good health. CDR3s include the opening cysteine and the closing phenylalanine or tryptophan.

>TRBV25-1
CASSEPGLAVYEQYF
>TRBV9
CASSVASSGANVLTF
>TRBV4-2
CASSQDVRDRRDF
>TRBV7-2
CASRPRQGTNEQYF
>TRBV7-2
CASSSRRRGNTGELFF
>TRBV30
CAWEGLAGMGSYEQYF
>TRBV4-2
CASSQDRKSVGGYTF
>TRBV9
CASSVVFNEQFF
>TRBV9
CASSVMGQSYEQYF
>TRBV15
CATSRETGVDGYTF
>TRBV28
CASSAGSYEQYF
>TRBV29-1
CSVGAWGTNEQFF
>TRBV4-1
CASSSRTGLNAFF
>TRBV4-3
CASSQGGTSEYNEQFF
>TRBV25-1
CASSALGTSGVYEQYF
>TRBV7-8
CASSRGRGQETQYF
>TRBV9
CASSVDLGPPYNEQFF
>TRBV30
CAWSVSDLSEQFF
>TRBV6-6
CASSYSGQPQHF
>TRBV6-1
CASRSTTVGGYTF
>TRBV7-2
CASSLAGGGIGQPQHF
>TRBV4-1
CASSQPTSGSYYEQYF
>TRBV29-1
CSVVAGGTGELFF